Below are 31 T cell receptor beta chains sequenced from a single sample in a study of T cells in Graves' hyperthyroidism and ophthalmopathy. The TCR beta CDR3 regions underwent amplification using RNA transcripts as the source. A first-round RT-PCR of the TCR CDR3 used the HTBI primer set. Each CDR3 protein gets one entry after TCRdb re-called the multiplex PCR reads with MiXCR. The data hold about 400,000 distinct CDR3 sequences, with roughly 14% observed a single time. Sequencing was carried out using blood. The receptor source for this set is a man between 18 and 29 years old with Graves' ophthalmopathy.

This clonotype was recorded a few times. V and J are TRBV20-1 and TRBJ1-4; D possibly corresponds to TRBD1 (5 bases). V was pared by 3 bases and J by 7 bases, with 15 bases between. The germline V gene encodes CDR1 DFQATT and CDR2 SNEGSKA (reference sequence). The CDR3 length is 14 residues. In DNA form, the CDR3 reads TGCAGTGCTAGCCCAGGGCCCCTTAGTGAAAAACTGTTTTTT. Its translation: CSASPGPLSEKLFF.

This clonotype was counted at least ten times. This sequence joins TRBV5-1 and TRBJ1-5; TRBD1 matches at 9 bases. Per the germline V gene, CDR1 is SGHRS and CDR2 is YFSETQ. The CDR3 covers 15 residues. J lost 4 bases, V lost 2 bases, and 4 bases had no gene match. The CDR3 is CASSLQGAYNQPQHF. The CDR3 DNA reads as TGCGCCAGCAGCTTACAGGGGGCGTATAATCAGCCCCAGCATTTT.

This clonotype was observed a handful of times. The chain couples TRBV18 to TRBJ2-7; 11 bases fit TRBD2. The ends lost 3 bases at V and 6 bases at J; junction bases unmatched: 10. The CDR3 runs 16 residues. CDR1 KGHSH and CDR2 LQKENI come from the germline V gene. The CDR3 DNA is TGTGCCAGCTCACCGATTAGCGGGAGGGCCGAAAGCGAGCAGTACTTC. Translated, it gives CASSPISGRAESEQYF. The full variable domain, in which reference TRBV18 and TRBJ2-7 provide the parts outside the CDR3, is NAGVMQNPRHLVRRRGQEARLRCSPMKGHSHVYWYRQLPEEGLKFMVYLQKENIIDESGMPKERFSAEFPKEGPSILRIQQVVRGDSAAYFCASSPISGRAESEQYFGPGTRLTVT.

This clonotype was observed many times. The CDR3 is CASSEADSGRSSYNEQFF. The CDR3 nucleotides read TGTGCCAGCAGTGAAGCCGATAGCGGGAGGAGCTCCTACAATGAGCAGTTCTTC. The chain recombines TRBV6-1 with TRBJ2-1; 10 nucleotides line up with TRBD2. Germline-derived CDR1 and CDR2 are MNHNS and SASEGT. This CDR3 contains 18 residues. V trimming: 0 bases; J trimming: 0 bases; junction bases outside the gene matches: 5.

This clonotype has ten or more counts. V is TRBV9 and J is TRBJ1-1, with D perhaps matching TRBD1 (6 bases). The V and J ends lost 4 bases and 1 base respectively, with 14 bases between them. The length of the CDR3 is 15 residues. Per germline, CDR1 SGDLS and CDR2 YYNGEE. CDR3 in DNA: TGTGCCAGCAGCCCACAGGACAGAGCGAACACTGAAGCTTTCTTT. Its translation: CASSPQDRANTEAFF.

This clonotype was seen repeatedly, ten times or more. The gene calls are TRBV6-1 and TRBJ1-1; D is uncertain. This CDR3 is built from 13 residues. Germline CDR1 reads MNHNS; CDR2 reads SASEGT. The V end was cut by 5 bases, the J end by 9 bases, with 16 bases between. The CDR3 DNA sequence: TGTGCCAGCAGTTCACAAGATGGACGTAAAGCTTTCTTT. It yields the protein CASSSQDGRKAFF.

This chain joins TRBV19 and TRBJ2-7, with 7 nucleotides matching TRBD1. The CDR3 has 15 amino acids. V lost 5 bases to trimming and J lost 1 base; unmatched junction nucleotides: 8. CDR1 LNHDA and CDR2 SQIVND come from the germline V gene (reference sequence). The CDR3 region is CASSLTTGASYEQYF. The CDR3 DNA follows: TGTGCCAGTAGTTTGACCACAGGGGCTTCCTACGAGCAGTACTTC.

In its sample, this clonotype was seen many times. J is TRBJ2-1 and V is TRBV6-6; 9 bases are a match to TRBD2. This CDR3 spans 16 amino acids. The germline gives CDR1 MNHNY, CDR2 SVGAGI (reference sequence). V gave up 2 bases and J gave up 4 bases; unmatched junction bases: 6. The CDR3 region has the DNA TGTGCCAGCAGTTACGTAGGTCTAGCGGGGTACAATGAGCAGTTCTTC. This codes for CASSYVGLAGYNEQFF.

This rearrangement joins TRBV4-1 to TRBJ1-5; tentatively, D is TRBD1 (5 bases). The germline V and J ends were trimmed by 1 base and 0 bases, with 13 bases remaining between them. Per germline, CDR1 MGHRA and CDR2 YSYEKL. This CDR3 comprises 17 residues. The CDR3, as DNA: TGCGCCAGCAGCCAAGTTACCGGGGCCTTTAGCAATCAGCCCCAGCATTTT. Protein product: CASSQVTGAFSNQPQHF.

This clonotype was counted many times. For the CDR3, the DNA is TGTGCCACCAGTGATCCAACAGGCTACGAGCAGTACTTC. This gives the protein CATSDPTGYEQYF. The V and J genes are TRBV24-1 and TRBJ2-7; a weak D match, TRBD1 (5 bases). The CDR3 has 13 residues. Deletions cut 3 bases from V and 3 bases from J, with 8 bases between. The germline V gene has CDR1 KGHDR and CDR2 SFDVKD.

The rearrangement links TRBV12-3 or TRBV12-4 to TRBJ2-1; the match to TRBD2 covers 8 bases. V trimming: 5 bases; J trimming: 5 bases; junction bases outside the gene matches: 11. CDR3 size: 16 residues. This chain's CDR3 is CASSPPGGGPHNEQFF. CDR3 DNA sequence: TGTGCCAGCAGTCCTCCCGGGGGGGGGCCTCACAATGAGCAGTTCTTC.

This clonotype was seen repeatedly, ten times or more. The chain has TRBV4-2 and TRBJ2-5; the D gene is possibly TRBD2 (7 bases). Trimming removed 0 bases from V and 3 bases from J, with 14 bases in between. This CDR3 has 16 residues. Germline V gene sequence: CDR1 LGHNA, CDR2 YNFKEQ. The CDR3 is CASSQDQGGAKETQYF. CDR3 bases: TGTGCCAGCAGCCAAGATCAAGGGGGGGCGAAAGAGACCCAGTACTTC.

There are many counts of this clonotype. The gene calls are TRBV3-1 and TRBJ2-1; D uncertain. The CDR3 covers 15 residues. With 0 bases removed from V and 8 bases from J, the gap between germline ends came to 14 bases. Looked up from germline, CDR1 is LGHDT and CDR2 is YNNKEL (reference sequence). The CDR3 sequence: CASSQDEGGPHEQFF. CDR3 bases: TGTGCCAGCAGCCAAGATGAAGGTGGCCCTCATGAGCAGTTCTTC.

This clonotype showed up many times. This CDR3 reads CAWSVTGNTIYF. The CDR3 coding sequence is TGTGCCTGGAGTGTAACCGGAAACACCATATATTTT. The chain carries TRBV30 and TRBJ1-3; D gene unclear. V was cut by 0 bases and J by 4 bases, with 4 bases left in between. Germline CDR1 GTSNPN, CDR2 SVGIG (reference sequence). This CDR3 contains 12 residues. Based on the CDR3 plus reference TRBV30 and TRBJ1-3, the full variable domain is SQTIHQWPATLVQPVGSPLSLECTVEGTSNPNLYWYRQAAGRGLQLLFYSVGIGQISSEVPQNLSASRPQDRQFILSSKKLLLSDSGFYLCAWSVTGNTIYFGEGSWLTVV.

This clonotype was recorded many times. J is TRBJ2-3 and V is TRBV24-1, with a tentative D call TRBD1 (5 bases). Trimming took 1 base from V and 3 from J, leaving 10 bases between them. In germline, CDR1 is KGHDR, CDR2 SFDVKD. The CDR3 covers 15 residues. CDR3 sequence reads: CATSDFSRATDTQYF. CDR3 DNA sequence: TGTGCCACCAGTGATTTTTCCAGGGCGACAGATACGCAGTATTTT.

This clonotype was counted ten times or more. This chain uses TRBV7-9 with TRBJ2-5, with 8 positions matching TRBD1. CDR3 length: 14 amino acids. Germline lookup yields CDR1 SEHNR and CDR2 FQNEAQ (reference sequence). The V segment lost 7 bases and the J segment 3 bases; nucleotides outside the gene matches: 7. This chain's CDR3 is CASTFWGQEETQYF. The CDR3 DNA reads as TGTGCCAGCACCTTTTGGGGACAGGAAGAGACCCAGTACTTC.

This clonotype was counted between two and nine times. The rearrangement joins TRBV19 to TRBJ1-5, with a weak D call TRBD1 (6 bases). Germline CDR1 LNHDA, CDR2 SQIVND (reference sequence). The CDR3 runs 16 residues. V lost 7 bases to trimming and J lost 2 bases, with 18 bases between them. The CDR3 protein is CASTGRPGVGNQPQHF. In DNA form, the CDR3 reads TGTGCCAGTACCGGGAGGCCAGGGGTTGGCAATCAGCCCCAGCATTTT.

In its sample, this clonotype was seen many times. V usage is TRBV6-2 or TRBV6-3 and J usage is TRBJ2-2, with D maybe TRBD2 (5 bases). Germline V gene lookup returns CDR1 MNHEY and CDR2 SVGEGT. The V end lost 2 bases, the J end lost 5 bases, and 9 bases lay between the germline ends. This CDR3 comprises 14 residues. CDR3 bases: TGTGCCAGCAGTTACGGGAGTAGGACCGGGGAGCTGTTTTTT. It yields the protein CASSYGSRTGELFF.

DNA of the CDR3: TGCAGCGTTGACTCTAGCGGGAGGACTTCGTTCTTC. It translates to CSVDSSGRTSFF. This chain connects TRBV29-1 to TRBJ2-1, with 11 bases fitting TRBD2. V shed 3 bases and J 15 bases; nucleotides not matched to a gene: 7. The CDR3 length is 12 residues. Looked up from germline, CDR1 is SQVTM and CDR2 is ANQGSEA.

This clonotype was detected ten times or more. This chain joins TRBV5-1 and TRBJ2-3; D is unresolved. CDR1 is SGHRS, CDR2 YFSETQ, per germline. Trimming removed 1 base at V and 6 bases at J, with 12 bases between. This CDR3 is 14 amino acids long. Here the CDR3 reads CASSLNRVGDTQYF. The CDR3 nucleotides are TGCGCCAGCAGCTTGAATAGGGTCGGGGATACGCAGTATTTT. The variable domain in full, with the rest retrieved from reference TRBV5-1 and TRBJ2-3, is KAGVTQTPRYLIKTRGQQVTLSCSPISGHRSVSWYQQTPGQGLQFLFEYFSETQRNKGNFPGRFSGRQFSNSRSEMNVSTLELGDSALYLCASSLNRVGDTQYFGPGTRLTVL.

This clonotype has more than one count but fewer than ten. The V gene is TRBV5-6, the J gene TRBJ2-7; either TRBD1 or TRBD2 may supply D (7 bases each). The V gene's germline CDR1 is SGHDT and CDR2 YYEEEE. The germline V and J ends were trimmed by 3 bases and 3 bases, with 16 bases remaining between them. The CDR3 length is 15 residues. The CDR3 region is CASSSGGQNFYEQYF. The DNA of the CDR3 is TGTGCCAGCAGCTCGGGGGGACAGAACTTCTACGAGCAGTACTTC.

This clonotype was seen repeatedly, ten times or more. The J gene is TRBJ2-3, the V gene TRBV10-1; a possible D gene is TRBD1 (6 bases). This CDR3 is built from 15 residues. Between the trimmed V and J ends, which lost 7 bases and 2 bases, there was a span of 16 bases. Germline loops: CDR1 WNHNN, CDR2 SYGVQD (reference sequence). The CDR3 bases are TGCGCCAGCACCGGTGGACAGCCGAACACAGATACGCAGTATTTT. Amino acid sequence: CASTGGQPNTDTQYF.

Ten or more counts support this clonotype. The DNA for the CDR3 is TGTGCCAGCCTCCGGGACAGGACACTTGCAACTAATGAAAAACTGTTTTTT. It is translated as CASLRDRTLATNEKLFF. This chain connects TRBV2 to TRBJ1-4, with TRBD1 matching over 8 bases. From germline, CDR1 is SNHLY and CDR2 FYNNEI. This CDR3 comprises 17 residues. V shed 8 bases, J shed 0 bases, and the junction held 11 bases outside the gene matches.

This clonotype occurred many times. This chain uses TRBV30 with TRBJ2-2; 9 bases match TRBD2. This CDR3 region has 16 residues. Trimming removed 3 bases from V and 1 base from J; junction bases left unmatched: 6. Looked up from germline, CDR1 is GTSNPN and CDR2 is SVGIG (reference sequence). The CDR3 DNA follows: TGTGCCTGGAGACTCGGGACTAGCATGAACACCGGGGAGCTGTTTTTT. This sequence encodes CAWRLGTSMNTGELFF.

This clonotype was picked up a small number of times. V usage is TRBV7-9 and J usage is TRBJ1-1, with a possible D match to TRBD1 (6 bases). The CDR3 spans 16 residues. CDR1 and CDR2 from the germline V gene are SEHNR and FQNEAQ (reference sequence). V was trimmed by 7 bases and J by 2 bases, leaving 20 bases between them. CDR3 sequence (DNA): TGTGCCAGCACTCCTGAGGGGGGCAGAGAAAACACTGAAGCTTTCTTT. This encodes CASTPEGGRENTEAFF.

This clonotype was recorded many times. This chain connects TRBV20-1 to TRBJ2-3, with unresolved D. This CDR3 comprises 13 residues. The V gene lost 5 bases and the J gene lost 6 bases, with 15 bases spanning the gap. The V gene's germline CDR1 is DFQATT and CDR2 SNEGSKA (reference sequence). The CDR3 region is CSAPPTQGDTQYF. CDR3 DNA sequence: TGCAGTGCTCCCCCTACTCAAGGGGATACGCAGTATTTT.

This chain links TRBV6-1 with TRBJ1-1; a possible D gene is TRBD1 (5 bases). The germline V and J ends were trimmed by 8 bases and 5 bases, with 12 bases remaining between them. Germline CDR1 reads MNHNS; CDR2 reads SASEGT. The CDR3 has 12 residues. CDR3 in amino acids: CASRNRQTEAFF. DNA for the CDR3: TGTGCCAGCCGGAACAGGCAGACTGAAGCTTTCTTT.

This rearrangement joins TRBV29-1 to TRBJ1-1; maybe TRBD1 (6 bases). The germline V gene has CDR1 SQVTM and CDR2 ANQGSEA. The length of the CDR3 is 14 residues. Trimming removed 6 bases at V and 5 bases at J, with 19 bases between. The CDR3 loop is CSVGPGAEGTEAFF. CDR3 nucleotide sequence: TGCAGCGTAGGTCCAGGGGCTGAGGGGACTGAAGCTTTCTTT.

This clonotype was detected many times. The chain joins TRBV18 to TRBJ1-5, with D perhaps TRBD1 (6 bases). The length of the CDR3 is 16 residues. The germline CDR1 and CDR2 sequences are KGHSH and LQKENI. Trimming removed 2 bases from V and 6 bases from J, with 17 bases in between. In nucleotides, the CDR3 is TGTGCCAGCTCACCAAGGGGTGGAGGGGGAGCTCAGCCCCAGCATTTT. Encoded protein: CASSPRGGGGAQPQHF.

This clonotype appeared many times. The chain carries TRBV6-5 and TRBJ1-3, with D perhaps matching TRBD1 (5 bases). The CDR3 runs 14 residues. V lost 2 bases and J lost 4, with 9 bases in between. Germline CDR1 MNHEY, CDR2 SVGAGI. The CDR3 nucleotides read TGTGCCAGCAGTTACGGGGGAGAGGGAAACACCATATATTTT. Translating gives CASSYGGEGNTIYF.

Points on this clonotype: It is likely a read error, because the conserved phenylalanine at the end of the CDR3 is missing. The V call is TRBV12-3 or TRBV12-4, the J call TRBJ1-2; 8 bases match TRBD1. CDR3 length: 13 residues. J lost 7 bases, V lost 3 bases, and 4 bases had no gene match. CDR3 residues: CASSLDRAGGYTL. The CDR3 DNA reads TGTGCCAGCAGTTTGGACAGGGCGGGTGGCTACACCCTC.